The subject of this entry is one T cell receptor (beta chain). The CDR3 length is 13 residues. Per germline, CDR1 MDHEN and CDR2 SYDVKM. Unmatched junction bases numbered 7, after V lost 10 bases and J lost 3 bases. Then a second PCR, running about 6 to 11 cycles, was carried out with a sample-barcoded 5' primer and a J-beta primer mix. TCRdb reprocessed the 5' RACE reads via MiXCR and lists one record per CDR3 protein. This table holds some 1.5 million distinct CDR3 sequences, over 25% found once. This specimen belongs to a study of blood T cells in healthy people across ages. The chain uses TRBV28 and TRBJ2-3; TRBD1 aligns across 7 bases. The origin of this receptor is a woman in her twenties or thirties in good health. Sequencing used blood. CDR3 protein: CAIRQGGTDTQYF. In DNA form, the CDR3 reads TGTGCCATTAGACAGGGCGGGACAGATACGCAGTATTTT. Using reference TRBV28 and TRBJ2-3 for the parts outside the CDR3, the full variable domain is DVKVTQSSRYLVKRTGEKVFLECVQDMDHENMFWYRQDPGLGLRLIYFSYDVKMKEKGDIPEGYSVSREKKERFSLILESASTNQTSMYLCAIRQGGTDTQYFGPGTRLTVL.